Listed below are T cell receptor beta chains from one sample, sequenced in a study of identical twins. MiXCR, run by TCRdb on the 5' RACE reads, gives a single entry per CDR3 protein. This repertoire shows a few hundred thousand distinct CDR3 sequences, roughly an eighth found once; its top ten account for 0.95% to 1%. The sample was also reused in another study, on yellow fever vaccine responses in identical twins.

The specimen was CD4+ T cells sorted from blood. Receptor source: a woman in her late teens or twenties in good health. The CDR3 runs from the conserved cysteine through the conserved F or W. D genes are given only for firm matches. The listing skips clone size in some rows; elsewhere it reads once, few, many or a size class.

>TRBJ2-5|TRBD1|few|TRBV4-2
CASSQKGGTGGETQYF
TGTGCCAGCAGCCAAAAAGGGGGGACAGGGGGAGAGACCCAGTACTTC
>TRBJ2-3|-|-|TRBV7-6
CASSLGPSPPDTQYF
TGTGCCAGCAGCTTAGGCCCTTCGCCCCCAGATACGCAGTATTTT
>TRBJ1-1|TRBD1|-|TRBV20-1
CSARDYRGSETEAFF
TGCAGTGCTAGAGATTACAGGGGAAGCGAAACTGAAGCTTTCTTT
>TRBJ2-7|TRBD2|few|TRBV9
CASSVTSGGNEQYF
TGTGCCAGCAGCGTAACTAGCGGGGGGAACGAGCAGTACTTC
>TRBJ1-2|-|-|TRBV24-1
CATSDRWDGYTF
TGTGCCACCAGTGATAGGTGGGATGGCTACACCTTC
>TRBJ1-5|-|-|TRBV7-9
CASSLVADQPQHF
TGTGCCAGCAGCTTAGTGGCGGATCAGCCCCAGCATTTT
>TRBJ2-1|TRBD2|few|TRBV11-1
CASSPQTSGGPRNHNEQFF
TGTGCCAGCAGCCCACAGACTAGCGGGGGGCCTAGGAATCACAATGAGCAGTTCTTC
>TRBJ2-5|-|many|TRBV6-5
CASSYSDYQETQYF
TGTGCCAGCAGTTACTCGGATTATCAAGAGACCCAGTACTTC
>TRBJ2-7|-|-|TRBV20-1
CSARAAQRTYEQYF
TGCAGTGCCAGAGCCGCCCAGCGAACCTACGAGCAGTACTTC
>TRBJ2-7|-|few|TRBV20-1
CSARDLLYSSYEQYF
TGCAGTGCTAGAGATCTACTTTACAGCTCCTACGAGCAGTACTTC
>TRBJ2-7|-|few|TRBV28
CASSGVVGLSRDLSQYEQYF
TGTGCCAGCAGTGGGGTGGTTGGGCTCAGCAGAGACCTCTCCCAATACGAGCAGTACTTC
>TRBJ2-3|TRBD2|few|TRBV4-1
CASSHQRLAFSTDTQYF
TGCGCCAGCAGCCACCAAAGACTAGCGTTTAGCACAGATACGCAGTATTTT
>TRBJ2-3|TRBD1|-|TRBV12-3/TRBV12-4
CASSPGTGERPQYF
TGTGCCAGCAGTCCCGGGACAGGGGAAAGGCCGCAGTATTTT
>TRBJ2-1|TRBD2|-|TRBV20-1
CSARDPGGAYNEQFF
TGCAGTGCTAGAGATCCGGGGGGGGCCTACAATGAGCAGTTCTTC
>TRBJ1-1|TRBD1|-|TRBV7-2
CASSLVGTGGAEAFF
TGTGCCAGCAGCTTAGTGGGGACAGGGGGTGCTGAAGCTTTCTTT
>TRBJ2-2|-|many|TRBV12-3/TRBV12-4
CASTTPGPLEPGELFF
TGTGCCAGCACTACTCCGGGACCCTTAGAACCGGGGGAGCTGTTTTTT
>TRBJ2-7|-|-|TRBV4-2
CASSQEGASRTYEQYF
TGTGCCAGCAGCCAAGAAGGGGCGAGCAGGACCTACGAGCAGTACTTC
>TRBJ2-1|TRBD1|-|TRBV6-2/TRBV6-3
CASSYGTGDGEQFF
TGTGCCAGCAGTTACGGGACAGGGGACGGTGAGCAGTTCTTC
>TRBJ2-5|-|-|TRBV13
CASSPQSQETQYF
TGTGCCAGCAGCCCACAAAGTCAAGAGACCCAGTACTTC
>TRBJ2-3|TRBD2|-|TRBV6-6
CASLAVGTDTQYF
TGTGCTTCACTAGCGGTAGGCACAGATACGCAGTATTTT
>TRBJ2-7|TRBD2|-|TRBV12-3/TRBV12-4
CASSFSGGVNEQYF
TGTGCCAGCAGTTTCTCGGGGGGGGTAAACGAGCAGTACTTC
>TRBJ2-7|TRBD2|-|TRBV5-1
CASSFGGGSSYEQYF
TGCGCCAGCAGCTTTGGGGGAGGGAGCTCCTACGAGCAGTACTTC